Listed below are T cell receptor beta chains from one sample, sequenced in a study of cytomegalovirus exposure and HLA in healthy donors. The protocol was immunoSEQ multiplex PCR, while the TCRdb copy is restricted to in-frame clones and leaves out a portion. The sample consists of roughly 100,000 clones, just over 75% of them appearing once. The source material was PBMCs. The receptors stem from a man aged 40-49 years in good health and CMV-seropositive. CDR3s include the opening cysteine and the closing phenylalanine or tryptophan. Fields, in order: clone size, J gene, V gene, D gene, CDR3 protein, CDR3 DNA. D genes are given only for firm matches. For some rows the clone size is stated as once, few or many, or as a class when expanded; others skip it.

size: -; J: TRBJ2-7; V: TRBV19; D: -; CDR3: CASSGGYEQYF; DNA: TGTGCCAGTAGCGGGGGCTACGAGCAGTACTTC
size: -; J: TRBJ2-1; V: TRBV7-9; D: -; CDR3: CASSRLGGTKNNEQFF; DNA: TGTGCCAGCAGCCGACTCGGGGGGACAAAAAACAATGAGCAGTTCTTC
size: once; J: TRBJ2-5; V: TRBV9; D: -; CDR3: CASSPRGGGETQYF; DNA: TGTGCCAGCAGCCCCAGGGGCGGAGGAGAGACCCAGTACTTC
size: -; J: TRBJ2-1; V: TRBV5-1; D: TRBD2; CDR3: CASSLLAGGGNNEQFF; DNA: TGCGCCAGCAGCTTGCTAGCGGGGGGAGGGAACAATGAGCAGTTCTTC
size: -; J: TRBJ1-2; V: TRBV9; D: TRBD1; CDR3: CASSVDSTGTGYGYTF; DNA: TGTGCCAGCAGCGTAGATTCCACAGGGACAGGGTATGGCTACACCTTC
size: few; J: TRBJ2-1; V: TRBV6-5; D: TRBD1; CDR3: CASSYARGPNNEQFF; DNA: TGTGCCAGCAGTTACGCGAGGGGGCCCAACAATGAGCAGTTCTTC
size: -; J: TRBJ1-1; V: TRBV20-1; D: TRBD1; CDR3: CSASQGGEAFF; DNA: TGCAGTGCTAGCCAGGGGGGTGAAGCTTTCTTT
size: -; J: TRBJ2-5; V: TRBV9; D: TRBD2; CDR3: CASTPRAGGKETQYF; DNA: TGTGCCAGCACGCCGAGAGCGGGAGGAAAAGAGACCCAGTACTTC
size: -; J: TRBJ1-1; V: TRBV10-3; D: -; CDR3: CAISGLGQQNTEAFF; DNA: TGTGCCATCAGTGGGCTGGGACAACAGAACACTGAAGCTTTCTTT
size: -; J: TRBJ2-3; V: TRBV9; D: TRBD2; CDR3: CASSVEGTSGRRTDTQYF; DNA: TGTGCCAGCAGCGTAGAGGGCACTAGCGGGAGGAGAACAGATACGCAGTATTTT
size: -; J: TRBJ2-1; V: TRBV29-1; D: TRBD2; CDR3: CSVSSSGGNNEQFF; DNA: TGCAGCGTTTCAAGTAGCGGGGGGAACAATGAGCAGTTCTTC
size: few; J: TRBJ2-1; V: TRBV5-4; D: -; CDR3: CASSLGQNYNEQFF; DNA: TGTGCCAGCAGCTTGGGACAGAACTACAATGAGCAGTTCTTC
size: -; J: TRBJ1-1; V: TRBV5-6; D: -; CDR3: CASSLNRVDTEAFF; DNA: TGTGCCAGCAGCTTAAACAGGGTGGATACTGAAGCTTTCTTT
size: -; J: TRBJ1-2; V: TRBV18; D: TRBD1; CDR3: CASSPSPGQDYGYTF; DNA: TGTGCCAGCTCACCCTCACCGGGACAGGACTATGGCTACACCTTC
size: -; J: TRBJ2-3; V: TRBV5-1; D: TRBD2; CDR3: CASSFGPAGGSTDTQYF; DNA: TGCGCCAGCAGCTTCGGGCCGGCGGGAGGATCAACAGATACGCAGTATTTT
size: -; J: TRBJ2-7; V: TRBV27; D: -; CDR3: CASSSPFRAPYEQYF; DNA: TGTGCCAGCAGTTCACCCTTCAGGGCCCCCTACGAGCAGTACTTC